The 28 T cell receptor beta chains below all came from one sample that was sequenced in a study of response to subunit inactivated influenza vaccine. TCRdb re-analysed the RT-PCR reads in MiXCR, keeping a single row per CDR3 protein. Counted here are 550,000 to 800,000 distinct CDR3 sequences, roughly 14% occurring once; the ten biggest clones make up 6% to 8%. Sample: PBMCs from blood, taken around 14 days before vaccination. The receptor set was obtained from a man in his forties or fifties who received an inactivated influenza vaccine.

This sequence joins TRBV3-1 and TRBJ2-3; D unclear. Germline V gene sequence: CDR1 LGHDT, CDR2 YNNKEL (reference sequence). Trimming shortened V by 3 bases and J by 1 base, and 8 bases separated the two germline ends. This CDR3 is built from 14 residues. In DNA, the CDR3 is TGTGCCAGCAGCCAGGGGTTTCGCACAGATACGCAGTATTTT. Protein sequence: CASSQGFRTDTQYF.

This chain uses TRBV12-3 or TRBV12-4 with TRBJ2-2; possible D gene TRBD1, 5 bases. The CDR3 is 15 residues long. Deletions cut 6 bases from V and 8 bases from J, with 19 bases between. The CDR3 loop reads CASSPSARVRGELFF. Written as DNA, the CDR3 is TGTGCCAGCAGCCCCTCCGCCAGGGTTCGGGGGGAGCTGTTTTTT.

This clonotype was counted at least ten times. The V call is TRBV20-1, the J call TRBJ2-1; D is uncertain. Deletions cut 2 bases from V and 10 bases from J, with 9 bases between. This CDR3 contains 11 residues. Germline CDR1 reads DFQATT; CDR2 reads SNEGSKA (reference sequence). CDR3: CSARNHPEQFF. The DNA for the CDR3 is TGCAGTGCTAGAAACCATCCCGAGCAGTTCTTC.

The V call is TRBV4-3, the J call TRBJ2-5; 8 bases line up with TRBD2. The V and J ends lost 2 bases and 4 bases, in that order; junction bases with no gene match: 9. The CDR3 is made up of 16 amino acids. Germline CDR1 and CDR2: LGHNA and YSLEER. CDR3 nucleotides: TGCGCCAGCAGCCAATTAGCGGGGCTTGAGGGAGAGACCCAGTACTTC. Encoded protein: CASSQLAGLEGETQYF.

This clonotype was counted only a few times. This rearrangement joins TRBV27 to TRBJ2-1; tentatively, D is TRBD1 (5 bases). Trimming left V 1 base short and J 10 bases short, with 11 bases between. The V gene's germline CDR1 is MNHEY and CDR2 SMNVEV (reference sequence). The CDR3 runs to 13 residues. The CDR3 DNA is TGTGCCAGCAGTTTATTTAGGGGCCAAGAGCAGTTCTTC. It is translated as CASSLFRGQEQFF.

V and J are TRBV4-3 and TRBJ2-2; the D gene is possibly TRBD2 (7 bases). Trimming removed 0 bases at V and 4 bases at J, with 15 bases between. The CDR3 length is 17 residues. CDR1 and CDR2 from the germline V gene are LGHNA and YSLEER. The CDR3 bases are TGCGCCAGCAGCCAAGATGGCGGGGGCCGGGTCACCGGGGAGCTGTTTTTT. This encodes CASSQDGGGRVTGELFF.

This clonotype was counted at least ten times. This chain connects TRBV20-1 to TRBJ1-2; D is ambiguous. Deletions cut 3 bases from V and 4 bases from J, with 9 bases between. From germline, CDR1 is DFQATT and CDR2 SNEGSKA (reference sequence). CDR3 length: 12 amino acids. DNA for the CDR3: TGCAGTGCTAGCGGGGTTGTCTATGGCTACACCTTC. Amino acids: CSASGVVYGYTF.

This clonotype showed up just a few times. The chain has TRBV6-2 or TRBV6-3 and TRBJ2-1; tentatively, D is TRBD2 (6 bases). CDR1 and CDR2 from the germline V gene are MNHEY and SVGEGT. Trimming shortened V by 6 bases and J by 10 bases, and 19 bases separated the two germline ends. There are 14 residues in the CDR3. The chain's CDR3 is CASRPGLAGEEQFF. CDR3 DNA: TGTGCCAGCAGGCCGGGACTGGCCGGCGAGGAGCAGTTCTTC.

There are many counts of this clonotype. The rearrangement links TRBV28 to TRBJ2-7, with 7 bases aligning to TRBD2. V gave up 8 bases and J gave up 0 bases; unmatched junction bases: 4. Germline loops: CDR1 MDHEN, CDR2 SYDVKM. The CDR3 totals 13 residues. Written as DNA, the CDR3 is TGTGCCAGCGCCCGGGGGGTCTCCTACGAGCAGTACTTC. Residues: CASARGVSYEQYF.

The chain combines TRBV12-3 or TRBV12-4 with TRBJ2-2, with a tentative D call TRBD1 (6 bases). The CDR3 extends over 16 amino acids. The V and J ends lost 5 bases and 3 bases respectively, with 16 bases between them. The CDR3 sequence is CASSLQGTADTGELFF. Here the CDR3 DNA reads TGTGCCAGCAGTCTTCAGGGGACGGCAGACACCGGGGAGCTGTTTTTT.

The chain employs TRBV20-1 and TRBJ2-3; D is uncertain. CDR1 and CDR2 from the germline V gene are DFQATT and SNEGSKA (reference sequence). The CDR3 has 15 residues. Deletions cut 4 bases from V and 2 bases from J, with 16 bases between. The CDR3 reads CSATTPAESTDTQYF. CDR3 nucleotide sequence: TGCAGTGCTACAACCCCTGCGGAATCCACAGATACGCAGTATTTT.

This clonotype came up a few times. The DNA for the CDR3 is TGCAGTGTCATTGTGCGAGGGGGAAGCTCCTACAATGAGCAGTTCTTC. Protein: CSVIVRGGSSYNEQFF. The chain employs TRBV20-1 and TRBJ2-1; D perhaps matches TRBD1 (6 bases). The V end lost 7 bases, the J end lost 0 bases, and 19 bases lay between the germline ends. CDR1 is DFQATT, CDR2 SNEGSKA, per germline (reference sequence). This CDR3 comprises 16 residues.

Details on this clonotype: A junction boundary mismatches the germline segment, possibly from a read error. V usage is TRBV7-9 and J usage is TRBJ1-5; D is perhaps TRBD1 (6 bases). The CDR3 runs to 16 residues. CDR1 and CDR2 (germline): SEHNR, FQNEAQ (reference sequence). The CDR3 reads CAISLGSGARNQPQHF. The CDR3 nucleotides are TGTGCCATCAGCTTAGGGTCAGGGGCGAGGAATCAGCCCCAGCATTTT. The entire variable domain, with the rest obtained from reference TRBV7-9 and TRBJ1-5, is as follows: DTGVSQNPRHKITKRGQNVTFRCDPISEHNRLYWYRQTLGQGPEFLTYFQNEAQLEKSRLLSDRFSAERPKGSFSTLEIQRTEQGDSAMYLCAISLGSGARNQPQHFGDGTRLSIL.

This clonotype showed up just a few times. The rearrangement uses TRBV14 and TRBJ2-7, with TRBD2 as a possible D gene (5 bases). Trimming pared 0 bases from V and 5 bases from J, leaving 11 bases between. Germline V CDR1 and CDR2: SGHDN, FVKESK. The CDR3 extends over 14 amino acids. The CDR3 DNA reads TGTGCCAGCAGCCAAGATTTCCTAGCTCACGAGCAGTACTTC. Encoded protein: CASSQDFLAHEQYF.

Many counts were recorded for this clonotype. V is TRBV7-9 and J is TRBJ2-7; TRBD1 matches 9 bases. The CDR3 contains 14 residues. Per the germline V gene, CDR1 is SEHNR and CDR2 is FQNEAQ (reference sequence). The J segment lost 3 bases and the V segment lost 5 bases, leaving 5 bases of the junction unmatched. The CDR3 reads CASSGGDRVYEQYF. The CDR3 coding sequence is TGTGCCAGCAGCGGTGGGGACAGGGTCTACGAGCAGTACTTC.

This clonotype was detected only a few times. This rearrangement joins TRBV7-9 to TRBJ2-2; TRBD1 matches at 9 bases. Germline assignment: CDR1 SEHNR and CDR2 FQNEAQ (reference sequence). This CDR3 is 15 amino acids long. V was pared by 4 bases and J by 5 bases, with 5 bases of the junction left unmatched. CDR3 bases: TGTGCCAGCAGCTCCTACAGGGGGCGAACCGGGGAGCTGTTTTTT. It codes for CASSSYRGRTGELFF. The full variable domain, with the rest looked up from reference TRBV7-9 and TRBJ2-2, is DTGVSQNPRHKITKRGQNVTFRCDPISEHNRLYWYRQTLGQGPEFLTYFQNEAQLEKSRLLSDRFSAERPKGSFSTLEIQRTEQGDSAMYLCASSSYRGRTGELFFGEGSRLTVL.

This clonotype was observed a few times. This chain uses TRBV20-1 with TRBJ2-3; the D gene is possibly TRBD2 (6 bases). V was pared by 1 base and J by 2 bases, with 10 bases between. Per the germline V gene, CDR1 is DFQATT and CDR2 is SNEGSKA (reference sequence). The CDR3 is 14 residues long. CDR3 DNA: TGCAGTGCTAGAGCGGGGGTCTACACAGATACGCAGTATTTT. It yields the protein CSARAGVYTDTQYF.

The J gene is TRBJ2-3, the V gene TRBV20-1, with a weak D call TRBD2 (6 bases). V was pared by 0 bases and J by 7 bases, with 11 bases between. This CDR3 is 13 amino acids long. Germline CDR1 DFQATT, CDR2 SNEGSKA (reference sequence). DNA of the CDR3: TGCAGTGCTAGAGAGGACTATTCATATACGCAGTATTTT. Protein sequence: CSAREDYSYTQYF.

This clonotype was seen a handful of times. The chain couples TRBV10-3 to TRBJ2-1; 10 bases map to TRBD2. The CDR3 is made up of 14 amino acids. Germline lookup yields CDR1 ENHRY and CDR2 SYGVKD. With 11 bases clipped from V and 4 bases from J, the junction kept 8 bases outside the gene matches. CDR3 region: CASGELAGYNEQFF. The CDR3 DNA reads as TGTGCCTCCGGTGAACTAGCGGGGTACAATGAGCAGTTCTTC.

The V and J genes are TRBV18 and TRBJ1-2; the D gene is possibly TRBD1 (5 bases). V shed 3 bases and J shed 5 bases, with 13 bases lying between them. The CDR3 loop spans 14 amino acids. Germline lookup yields CDR1 KGHSH and CDR2 LQKENI. This CDR3 is CASSPRGTEYGYTF. CDR3 sequence (DNA): TGTGCCAGCTCACCCCGGGGGACGGAATATGGCTACACCTTC.

This chain joins TRBV30 and TRBJ1-4, with D perhaps matching TRBD1 (5 bases). The V gene's germline CDR1 is GTSNPN and CDR2 SVGIG (reference sequence). This CDR3 has 13 amino acids. Between the trimmed V and J ends, which lost 4 bases and 5 bases, there was a span of 11 bases. CDR3 bases: TGTGCCTGGAACAGACAGACAAATGAAAAACTGTTTTTT. Protein product: CAWNRQTNEKLFF.

This clonotype appeared many times. CDR3 nucleotides: TGTGCCAGCAGCGTAGTCGGCGGCACAGATACGCAGTATTTT. As protein: CASSVVGGTDTQYF. This chain connects TRBV9 to TRBJ2-3; D unclear. There are 14 residues in the CDR3. CDR1 is SGDLS and CDR2 is YYNGEE in the germline V gene. Trimming pared 0 bases from V and 1 base from J, leaving 6 bases between.

In this sample, this clonotype turned up a few times. The chain has TRBV5-1 and TRBJ2-1; possible D gene TRBD2, 6 bases. Germline CDR1 is SGHRS and CDR2 is YFSETQ. CDR3 size: 15 residues. V was clipped by 3 bases and J by 2 bases, with 12 bases between them. In nucleotides, the CDR3 is TGCGCCAGCAGCTCGGGGGAGCTACCCTACAATGAGCAGTTCTTC. Translated, it gives CASSSGELPYNEQFF.

This clonotype was counted between two and nine times. This chain links TRBV15 with TRBJ1-5; D ambiguous. This CDR3 has 14 amino acids. V lost 0 bases to trimming and J lost 3 bases, with 6 bases between them. Germline assignment: CDR1 LNHNV and CDR2 YYDKDF (reference sequence). CDR3 amino acids: CATSRDGVNQPQHF. In DNA form, the CDR3 reads TGTGCCACCAGCAGAGACGGAGTCAATCAGCCCCAGCATTTT.

This clonotype was seen only a few times. V and J are TRBV19 and TRBJ2-7, with 11 nucleotides matching TRBD2. Germline V gene sequence: CDR1 LNHDA, CDR2 SQIVND (reference sequence). The CDR3 is 16 amino acids. V was pared by 7 bases and J by 1 base, with 9 bases of the junction left unmatched. Here the CDR3 DNA reads TGTGCCAGTACCGGACTGGGGACTAGCGGATCCTACGAGCAGTACTTC. Translating gives CASTGLGTSGSYEQYF.

The rearrangement links TRBV29-1 to TRBJ1-1; a possible D gene is TRBD1 (6 bases). The CDR3 runs 15 residues. Germline CDR1 and CDR2: SQVTM and ANQGSEA. V lost 7 bases, J lost 0 bases, and 18 bases lay in between. In DNA form, the CDR3 reads TGCAGCGCCGCTCCAGAGGGGGTGATGAACACTGAAGCTTTCTTT. The encoded protein is CSAAPEGVMNTEAFF.

This clonotype came up many times. The chain is built from TRBV6-5 and TRBJ2-1, with TRBD2 matching 9 bases. This CDR3 contains 15 residues. V dropped 3 bases and J dropped 5; count of bases not matched to a gene: 5. In germline, CDR1 is MNHEY, CDR2 SVGAGI. CDR3 coding DNA: TGTGCCAGCAGTTATAGACTAGCGGCTGACAATGAGCAGTTCTTC. This gives the protein CASSYRLAADNEQFF.

This clonotype occurred many times. This chain uses TRBV6-5 with TRBJ1-6; D might be TRBD1 (5 bases). The CDR3 has 16 residues. The ends were cut back, 0 bases at V and 7 bases at J, with 13 bases in the middle. Germline V gene lookup returns CDR1 MNHEY and CDR2 SVGAGI. DNA for the CDR3: TGTGCCAGCAGTTACTCCCGGGGGACGATGAATTCACCCCTCCACTTT. This translates into CASSYSRGTMNSPLHF.